These T cell receptor beta chains were read from a single sample in a study of response to subunit inactivated influenza vaccine. TCRdb reprocessed the RT-PCR reads with MiXCR, giving one entry per CDR3 protein. The sample has hundreds of thousands of distinct CDR3 sequences; about 25% are singletons. The input for sequencing was CD4+ T cells sorted from PBMCs, taken less than 6 days after vaccination. The receptor source for this set is a man aged 50 to 60 who received an inactivated influenza vaccine. The CDR3 runs from the conserved cysteine through the conserved F or W. Fields, in order: clone size, J gene, V gene, D gene, CDR3 protein, CDR3 DNA. D genes are given only for firm matches. The listing skips clone size in some rows; elsewhere it reads once, few, many or a size class.

few TRBJ1-3 TRBV6-5 . CASSSLFGNTIYF TGTGCCAGCAGTTCCCTCTTTGGAAACACCATATATTTT
few TRBJ1-5 TRBV10-3 . CAIGTVNQPQHF TGTGCCATCGGGACCGTGAATCAGCCCCAGCATTTT
. TRBJ2-5 TRBV4-2 . CASSQDIARGETQYF TGTGCCAGCAGCCAAGATATAGCGAGAGGGGAGACCCAGTACTTC
. TRBJ2-3 TRBV29-1 TRBD2 CSGRRLAGGGDTQYF TGCAGCGGAAGACGACTAGCGGGAGGAGGGGATACGCAGTATTTT
few TRBJ2-7 TRBV20-1 TRBD2 CSAPTSGHTYEQYF TGCAGTGCCCCGACTAGCGGGCACACCTACGAGCAGTACTTC
. TRBJ2-3 TRBV5-1 . CASSFAASSADTQYF TGCGCCAGCAGCTTTGCTGCGTCTTCAGCAGATACGCAGTATTTT
many TRBJ2-1 TRBV7-8 . CASSRDTYNEQFF TGTGCCAGCAGCCGAGATACCTACAATGAGCAGTTCTTC
. TRBJ2-1 TRBV4-3 TRBD1 CASSQDWQGARNEQFF TGCGCCAGCAGCCAAGATTGGCAGGGGGCGAGGAATGAGCAGTTCTTC
few TRBJ1-6 TRBV7-2 . CASSLVPGTSSPLHF TGTGCCAGCAGCTTAGTTCCCGGGACAAGTTCACCCCTCCACTTT
once TRBJ1-4 TRBV29-1 . CSTGGGGNEKLFF TGCAGCACCGGGGGGGGAGGGAATGAAAAACTGTTTTTT
. TRBJ1-6 TRBV3-1 TRBD1 CASSPSGDRGLGSPLHF TGTGCCAGCAGCCCGTCTGGGGACAGGGGGCTGGGTTCACCCCTCCACTTT
. TRBJ1-4 TRBV10-3 . CATGSDGKLFF TGTGCCACCGGCTCGGACGGGAAACTGTTTTTT
. TRBJ2-1 TRBV10-3 . CASKGQRQYNEQFF TGTGCCAGTAAAGGACAGAGACAATACAATGAGCAGTTCTTC
. TRBJ1-1 TRBV5-1 . CASSLSGRTDHRTEAFF TGCGCCAGCAGCTTGAGCGGTCGTACGGATCACCGTACTGAAGCTTTCTTT
. TRBJ2-5 TRBV20-1 . CSALSGSKIQETQYF TGCAGTGCCCTGAGTGGGTCCAAGATTCAAGAGACCCAGTACTTC
many TRBJ2-1 TRBV12-3/TRBV12-4 . CASSVTNNEQFF TGTGCCAGCAGTGTGACCAACAATGAGCAGTTCTTC
few TRBJ1-2 TRBV2 . CASSAQGYSGYTF TGTGCCAGCAGTGCGCAGGGGTATAGCGGCTACACCTTC
. TRBJ2-2 TRBV15 . CATSRDPTTNTGELFF TGTGCCACCAGCAGAGATCCTACCACGAACACCGGGGAGCTGTTTTTT
. TRBJ2-7 TRBV6-2/TRBV6-3 . CASSLTNSRDNEQYF TGTGCCAGCAGTCTAACAAATTCCCGGGACAACGAGCAGTACTTC
. TRBJ2-2 TRBV11-2 . CASSLEHLPGELFF TGTGCCAGCAGCTTAGAACATCTACCGGGGGAGCTGTTTTTT
. TRBJ1-5 TRBV20-1 . CSARDGVRRGQPQHF TGCAGTGCTAGAGATGGCGTCCGTAGAGGTCAGCCCCAGCATTTT
many TRBJ2-1 TRBV5-1 . CASSFGVNEQFF TGCGCCAGCAGCTTTGGCGTGAATGAGCAGTTCTTC
. TRBJ1-1 TRBV18 . CDSSPSGANTEAFF TGTGACAGCTCACCTTCCGGGGCGAACACTGAAGCTTTCTTT
many TRBJ2-2 TRBV7-8 . CASSLVIPKGVKLFF TGTGCCAGCAGCTTAGTCATACCCAAGGGTGTTAAGCTGTTTTTT
few TRBJ2-7 TRBV7-9 . CASTLDRYEQYF TGTGCCAGCACCCTGGACCGTTACGAGCAGTACTTC
many TRBJ2-3 TRBV7-8 TRBD2 CASSFPREGPVTDTQYF TGTGCCAGCAGCTTCCCTCGGGAGGGCCCGGTGACAGATACGCAGTATTTT
. TRBJ2-2 TRBV15 . CATSRELYTGELFF TGTGCCACCAGCAGAGAACTCTACACCGGGGAGCTGTTTTTT
. TRBJ2-5 TRBV24-1 . CATSPGTAPGETQYF TGTGCCACCAGTCCCGGGACCGCGCCGGGGGAGACCCAGTACTTC
. TRBJ2-7 TRBV5-1 TRBD1 CARCQPKKWTGASQHSYEQYF TGCGCCAGATGTCAGCCAAAGAAGTGGACAGGGGCCTCGCAGCACTCCTACGAGCAGTACTTC
. TRBJ2-7 TRBV20-1 . CSARPGHGPYEQYF TGCAGTGCTAGGCCGGGACACGGACCCTACGAGCAGTACTTC
. TRBJ2-1 TRBV20-1 . CSAFPTISSSYNEQFF TGCAGTGCTTTCCCGACTATTTCCAGCTCCTACAATGAGCAGTTCTTC
. TRBJ2-2 TRBV10-2 . CASSITSTATGELFF TGCGCCAGCAGCATAACCTCTACGGCCACCGGGGAGCTGTTTTTT
. TRBJ2-1 TRBV12-3/TRBV12-4 TRBD1 CASSLKGANEQFF TGTGCCAGCAGTTTAAAGGGGGCCAATGAGCAGTTCTTC
. TRBJ2-7 TRBV6-1 TRBD2 CASSPPGLPPYEQYF TGTGCCAGCAGTCCCCCGGGACTACCTCCCTACGAGCAGTACTTC
. TRBJ1-1 TRBV6-1 . CASIYFDAENTEAFF TGTGCCAGCATCTATTTTGATGCCGAGAACACTGAAGCTTTCTTT
few TRBJ2-5 TRBV20-1 TRBD2 CSAGSGGAYGTQYF TGCAGTGCTGGTAGCGGGGGGGCCTACGGGACCCAGTACTTC
. TRBJ2-5 TRBV29-1 TRBD2 CSVERTSGSRETQYF TGCAGCGTGGAAAGGACTAGCGGGAGTAGAGAGACCCAGTACTTC
few TRBJ2-7 TRBV6-1 TRBD1 CASSERDRGYEQYF TGTGCCAGCAGTGAAAGGGACAGGGGCTACGAGCAGTACTTC
. TRBJ2-2 TRBV5-1 . CASSFGGTVGPGELFF TGCGCCAGCAGCTTCGGGGGAACTGTTGGCCCCGGGGAGCTGTTTTTT
. TRBJ2-7 TRBV7-6 . CASSLMRQGYEQYF TGTGCCAGCAGCTTAATGAGGCAGGGCTACGAGCAGTACTTC
. TRBJ2-5 TRBV28 . CASSLFSPPLMYF TGTGCCAGCAGTCTTTTTTCTCCACCCCTAATGTACTTC
. TRBJ2-2 TRBV9 TRBD1 CASSERQGNTGELFF TGTGCCAGCAGCGAAAGACAGGGGAACACCGGGGAGCTGTTTTTT
once TRBJ2-5 TRBV5-1 . CASSLWTATMKTQYF TGCGCCAGCAGCTTATGGACAGCTACAATGAAGACCCAGTACTTC
. TRBJ1-5 TRBV4-3 . CASSQDSGNGDQPQHF TGCGCCAGCAGCCAAGATTCAGGGAATGGCGATCAGCCCCAGCATTTT
few TRBJ1-5 TRBV2 . CASSREGTGQPQHF TGTGCCAGCAGTCGGGAGGGGACGGGCCAGCCCCAGCATTTT
few TRBJ2-3 TRBV4-2 TRBD1 CASSRRTGISTDTQYF TGTGCCAGCAGCCGCCGGACAGGGATTAGCACAGATACGCAGTATTTT
. TRBJ2-1 TRBV7-2 . CASSAFTGTLNNEQFF TGTGCCAGCAGCGCGTTCACCGGGACATTAAACAATGAGCAGTTCTTC
few TRBJ2-7 TRBV6-2/TRBV6-3 . CASSPGTYFDEQYF TGTGCCAGCAGCCCCGGGACTTATTTCGACGAGCAGTACTTC
. TRBJ1-6 TRBV5-1 TRBD1 CASSSTGLRTPLHF TGCGCCAGCAGCTCGACAGGGCTGAGGACACCCCTCCACTTT
. TRBJ2-5 TRBV6-5 . CASSYSGGRGRPQETQYF TGTGCCAGCAGTTACTCCGGGGGGCGGGGTAGGCCCCAAGAGACCCAGTACTTC
many TRBJ1-3 TRBV5-1 . CASSLNSDRDYRSGNTIYF TGCGCCAGCAGCTTGAACTCCGATAGGGACTACCGCTCTGGAAACACCATATATTTT
few TRBJ2-3 TRBV4-3 . CASSRQVSTDTQYF TGCGCCAGCAGCCGACAAGTCAGCACAGATACGCAGTATTTT
few TRBJ1-1 TRBV20-1 . CSAEDRDHAEAFF TGCAGTGCTGAGGACCGGGACCACGCTGAAGCTTTCTTT